The 29 T cell receptor beta chains below all came from one sample that was sequenced in a study of long-term antiretroviral therapy in people with HIV. Run at survey level, the immunoSEQ assay was version v3.0. The repertoire was sequenced with immunoSEQ multiplex PCR; TCRdb's copy has only in-frame clones and lacks some. The sample lists fewer than 20,000 clones, about 81% occurring once. Source: unsorted PBMCs, taken 0.3 years after starting antiretroviral therapy. Receptors originate from a woman in her 50s with HIV.

The chain carries TRBV19 and TRBJ1-5, with no clear D. The V and J ends lost 5 bases and 1 base respectively, with 15 bases between them. There are 16 residues in the CDR3. CDR1 and CDR2 from the germline V gene are LNHDA and SQIVND (reference sequence). The CDR3 sequence: CASSLPPGGSNQPQHF. The CDR3 DNA follows: TGTGCCAGTAGTCTCCCTCCGGGCGGAAGCAATCAGCCCCAGCATTTT. Filled out from reference TRBV19 and TRBJ1-5, the complete variable domain reads DGGITQSPKYLFRKEGQNVTLSCEQNLNHDAMYWYRQDPGQGLRLIYYSQIVNDFQKGDIAEGYSVSREKKESFPLTVTSAQKNPTAFYLCASSLPPGGSNQPQHFGDGTRLSIL.

This clone was counted between two and nine times. This rearrangement joins TRBV7-2 to TRBJ1-2; D gene ambiguous. This CDR3 is 14 amino acids long. Trimming left V 4 bases short and J 2 bases short, with 11 bases between. The germline V gene encodes CDR1 SGHTA and CDR2 FQGNSA. The CDR3 here is CASSSALTNYGYTF. Written as DNA, the CDR3 is TGTGCCAGCAGCTCAGCCCTCACGAACTATGGCTACACCTTC.

The sample holds one count of this clone. The gene calls are TRBV7-9 and TRBJ2-2; perhaps TRBD2 as D (6 bases). The germline CDR1 and CDR2 sequences are SEHNR and FQNEAQ (reference sequence). Trimming removed 3 bases at V and 0 bases at J, with 14 bases between. CDR3 length equals 17 residues. CDR3 sequence reads: CASSFPIRRANTGELFF. The CDR3 region has the DNA TGTGCCAGCAGCTTCCCGATAAGGAGGGCGAACACCGGGGAGCTGTTTTTT.

The chain joins TRBV6-1 to TRBJ1-1, with 8 bases that match TRBD1. The V segment lost 6 bases and the J segment 11 bases; nucleotides outside the gene matches: 11. The germline CDR1 and CDR2 sequences are MNHNS and SASEGT. CDR3 length: 13 residues. The CDR3 here is CASRISGGRWAFF. Here the CDR3 DNA reads TGTGCCAGCAGAATTTCAGGGGGCAGGTGGGCTTTCTTT.

CDR3 amino acids: CASRPGQGVSPLHF. The CDR3 bases are TGTGCCAGCAGACCCGGACAGGGGGTCTCACCCCTCCACTTT. This rearrangement joins TRBV6-5 to TRBJ1-6; TRBD1 matches 10 bases. CDR1 MNHEY and CDR2 SVGAGI come from the germline V gene. This CDR3 is 14 amino acids long. Trimming at V came to 6 bases and at J to 10 bases, leaving 6 bases not matched to a gene.

The chain carries TRBV30 and TRBJ2-5, with D tentatively TRBD1 (6 bases). The CDR3 consists of 12 residues. V lost 1 base, J lost 5 bases, and 8 bases lay in between. CDR1 is GTSNPN and CDR2 is SVGIG in the germline V gene (reference sequence). The CDR3 here is CAWSGTVETQYF. The CDR3 coding sequence is TGTGCCTGGAGTGGGACAGTGGAGACCCAGTACTTC. Filled out from reference TRBV30 and TRBJ2-5, the complete variable domain reads SQTIHQWPATLVQPVGSPLSLECTVEGTSNPNLYWYRQAAGRGLQLLFYSVGIGQISSEVPQNLSASRPQDRQFILSSKKLLLSDSGFYLCAWSGTVETQYFGPGTRLLVL.

By share of the sample, this clone is medium-sized (0.01 to 0.1%). Within the sample, other DNA sequences also encode this same CDR3. This chain connects TRBV5-1 to TRBJ1-1; D call uncertain. Trimming removed 0 bases at V and 0 bases at J, with 9 bases between. Germline assignment: CDR1 SGHRS and CDR2 YFSETQ. The CDR3 length is 15 residues. CDR3 sequence reads: CASSLEGSVNTEAFF. CDR3 bases: TGCGCCAGCAGCTTGGAGGGCAGCGTGAACACTGAAGCTTTCTTT. The variable domain in full, completed from reference TRBV5-1 and TRBJ1-1, reads KAGVTQTPRYLIKTRGQQVTLSCSPISGHRSVSWYQQTPGQGLQFLFEYFSETQRNKGNFPGRFSGRQFSNSRSEMNVSTLELGDSALYLCASSLEGSVNTEAFFGQGTRLTVV.

V gene TRBV5-1 combines with J gene TRBJ2-3; D is unresolved. The CDR3 contains 11 residues. The V and J ends lost 3 bases and 7 bases respectively, with 6 bases between them. Per germline, CDR1 SGHRS and CDR2 YFSETQ. The CDR3 bases are TGCGCCAGCAGCTCGGGTAATACGCAGTATTTT. This codes for CASSSGNTQYF.

This clone occurred once. CDR3 nucleotide sequence: TGCAGCGTTCACACGACTCCCCACACAGATACGCAGTATTTT. It codes for CSVHTTPHTDTQYF. V is TRBV29-1 and J is TRBJ2-3; unclear D gene. CDR3 size: 14 residues. The germline gives CDR1 SQVTM, CDR2 ANQGSEA. V lost 5 bases, J lost 2 bases, and 14 bases lay in between.

The V gene is TRBV9, the J gene TRBJ2-2; 9 nucleotides line up with TRBD2. V shed 3 bases and J 5 bases; nucleotides not matched to a gene: 5. CDR1 and CDR2 from the germline V gene are SGDLS and YYNGEE. The length of the CDR3 is 15 residues. The CDR3 coding sequence is TGTGCCAGCAGCGCCAGCGGGGGGTATACCGGGGAGCTGTTTTTT. Protein product: CASSASGGYTGELFF.

The chain recombines TRBV7-7 with TRBJ2-7; possibly TRBD2 for D (7 bases). Per germline, CDR1 SSHAT and CDR2 FNYEAQ (reference sequence). The CDR3 has 17 amino acids. The CDR3 here is CCQQLKLFVRGGREQYV. The CDR3 DNA reads TGTTGCCAGCAGCTCAAGCTTTTTGTTAGGGGGGGGCGCGAGCAGTACGTC.

The rearrangement joins TRBV30 to TRBJ2-1, with a possible D match to TRBD2 (7 bases). The V end lost 0 bases, the J end lost 3 bases, and 15 bases lay between the germline ends. The germline V gene encodes CDR1 GTSNPN and CDR2 SVGIG (reference sequence). CDR3 length: 16 residues. The CDR3 is CAWSVRGGGHYNEQFF. The CDR3 bases are TGTGCCTGGAGTGTACGCGGCGGGGGCCACTACAATGAGCAGTTCTTC.

This clone showed up just once. The chain employs TRBV5-5 and TRBJ2-5, with 9 bases identical to TRBD1. This CDR3 has 17 residues. The ends lost 1 base at V and 4 bases at J; junction bases unmatched: 11. Germline CDR1 and CDR2: SGHKS and YYEKEE (reference sequence). CDR3 in DNA: TGTGCCAGCAGCTTGCTTTTTGGGGGACAGGGATTAGAGACCCAGTACTTC. It translates to CASSLLFGGQGLETQYF.

This chain uses TRBV7-6 with TRBJ1-1, with a possible D match to TRBD1 (6 bases). Trimming left V 1 base short and J 1 base short, with 13 bases between. This CDR3 has 16 amino acids. CDR1 is SGHVS, CDR2 FNYEAQ, per germline. The CDR3 reads CASSLEGGASNTEAFF. The CDR3 DNA follows: TGTGCCAGCAGCTTAGAGGGGGGGGCTTCGAACACTGAAGCTTTCTTT.

This clone appeared a single time. V is TRBV28 and J is TRBJ2-4; 10 bases align to TRBD2. The germline V gene encodes CDR1 MDHEN and CDR2 SYDVKM. The CDR3 length is 15 residues. V shed 5 bases, J shed 2 bases, and the junction held 3 bases outside the gene matches. CDR3 bases: TGTGCCAGCAGTAGCGGGGGGGCTCCCAAAAACATTCAGTACTTC. Translated: CASSSGGAPKNIQYF. Full variable domain (outside the CDR3, taken from reference TRBV28 and TRBJ2-4): DVKVTQSSRYLVKRTGEKVFLECVQDMDHENMFWYRQDPGLGLRLIYFSYDVKMKEKGDIPEGYSVSREKKERFSLILESASTNQTSMYLCASSSGGAPKNIQYFGAGTRLSVL.

This chain uses TRBV7-3 with TRBJ2-1; the match to TRBD2 covers 8 bases. Germline trimming cut 5 bases from V and 5 bases from J; bases unmatched to any gene: 8. CDR1 SGHTA and CDR2 FQGTGA come from the germline V gene. The CDR3 is 15 residues long. This chain's CDR3 is CASSPGGAGDNEQFF. As DNA, the CDR3 is TGTGCCAGCAGCCCGGGGGGAGCGGGGGACAATGAGCAGTTCTTC.

CDR3 bases: TGTGCCAGCAGCGGGGACACTCATTTCCTATCTGGGGCCAACGTCCTGACTTTC. It codes for CASSGDTHFLSGANVLTF. J is TRBJ2-6 and V is TRBV9; tentatively, D is TRBD1 (6 bases). Germline-derived CDR1 and CDR2 are SGDLS and YYNGEE. Trimming cost V 3 bases and J 1 base, with 17 bases left between them. The CDR3 is made up of 18 amino acids.

The chain couples TRBV18 to TRBJ1-5; D is possibly TRBD1 (5 bases). V lost 4 bases, J lost 7 bases, and 11 bases lay in between. The CDR3 runs 13 residues. Germline V gene data show CDR1 as KGHSH and CDR2 as LQKENI. The CDR3 DNA follows: TGTGCCAGCTCACTATCAAGGGACCAGCCCCAGCATTTT. Translated, it gives CASSLSRDQPQHF.

The chain is built from TRBV7-2 and TRBJ2-2; possible D gene TRBD2, 6 bases. The CDR3 covers 15 residues. Trimming shortened V by 1 base and J by 5 bases, and 11 bases separated the two germline ends. CDR1 is SGHTA and CDR2 is FQGNSA in the germline V gene. CDR3 DNA sequence: TGTGCCAGCAGCTTAGTCGGAGGGAGGACCGGGGAGCTGTTTTTT. This translates into CASSLVGGRTGELFF.

This chain joins TRBV5-1 and TRBJ2-1, with TRBD1 matching over 7 bases. The CDR3 consists of 17 residues. Germline V lookup: CDR1 SGHRS, CDR2 YFSETQ. With 4 bases clipped from V and 0 bases from J, the junction kept 10 bases outside the gene matches. The CDR3 bases are TGCGCCAGCAGCGGAACCACAGGGGACCTCTCCTACAATGAGCAGTTCTTC. Amino acid sequence: CASSGTTGDLSYNEQFF.

The chain joins TRBV30 to TRBJ1-5; the D gene is possibly TRBD1 (5 bases). Between the trimmed V and J ends, which lost 2 bases and 5 bases, there was a span of 10 bases. Germline lookup yields CDR1 GTSNPN and CDR2 SVGIG (reference sequence). The CDR3 runs to 13 residues. Here the CDR3 reads CAWSRQGDQPQHF. The CDR3 DNA reads as TGTGCCTGGAGTAGGCAGGGTGATCAGCCCCAGCATTTT.

V and J are TRBV10-3 and TRBJ2-5; perhaps D is TRBD1 or TRBD2 (5 bases each). The V and J ends lost 5 bases and 0 bases respectively, with 19 bases between them. Germline-derived CDR1 and CDR2 are ENHRY and SYGVKD. This CDR3 contains 17 residues. In nucleotides, the CDR3 is TGTGCCATCAGTACCGGGCAAGACGGGGCCGACCAAGAGACCCAGTACTTC. It encodes CAISTGQDGADQETQYF.

This clone turned up a few times. V usage is TRBV5-4 and J usage is TRBJ2-3; 8 bases are shared with TRBD2. Per germline, CDR1 SGHNT and CDR2 YYREEE (reference sequence). V lost 4 bases to trimming and J lost 5 bases; unmatched junction nucleotides: 9. This CDR3 is built from 15 residues. The CDR3 DNA reads as TGTGCCAGCAGCGGCCCGGGGGGGCAAGTAGATACGCAGTATTTT. It yields the protein CASSGPGGQVDTQYF.

The rearrangement joins TRBV2 to TRBJ2-5, with D unclear. V lost 7 bases to trimming and J lost 2 bases, with 20 bases between them. This CDR3 spans 16 amino acids. Germline V gives CDR1 SNHLY, CDR2 FYNNEI. CDR3 sequence: CASKGLGNTLQETQYF. CDR3 nucleotide sequence: TGTGCCAGCAAAGGGTTGGGGAATACACTTCAAGAGACCCAGTACTTC.

The CDR3 loop reads CAWSVGGNTIYF. In DNA, the CDR3 is TGTGCCTGGAGTGTGGGGGGAAACACCATATATTTT. The rearrangement joins TRBV30 to TRBJ1-3; no reliable D call. Germline CDR1 is GTSNPN and CDR2 is SVGIG (reference sequence). The V and J ends lost 0 bases and 4 bases respectively, with 4 bases between them. The CDR3 has 12 amino acids.

V is TRBV2 and J is TRBJ1-4, with TRBD1 identical over 11 bases. The CDR3 consists of 14 residues. The germline V gene encodes CDR1 SNHLY and CDR2 FYNNEI. The V and J ends lost 8 bases and 2 bases, in that order; junction bases with no gene match: 1. The chain's CDR3 is CASRTGGTNEKLFF. The DNA of the CDR3 is TGTGCCAGCCGGACAGGGGGCACTAATGAAAAACTGTTTTTT. Full variable domain (remainder filled in from reference TRBV2 and TRBJ1-4): EPEVTQTPSHQVTQMGQEVILRCVPISNHLYFYWYRQILGQKVEFLVSFYNNEISEKSEIFDDQFSVERPDGSNFTLKIRSTKLEDSAMYFCASRTGGTNEKLFFGSGTQLSVL.

There are a few counts of this clone. The CDR3: CASSLTGKSQPQHF. As DNA, the CDR3 is TGTGCCAGCAGTCTCACAGGGAAGAGTCAGCCCCAGCATTTT. This sequence joins TRBV27 and TRBJ1-5, with D maybe TRBD1 (6 bases). The CDR3 totals 14 residues. Per the germline V gene, CDR1 is MNHEY and CDR2 is SMNVEV (reference sequence). Trimming removed 5 bases at V and 6 bases at J, with 14 bases between.

CDR3 nucleotide sequence: TGTGCCAGCAGAATCTATCGGGACCCTTGGAATGAGCAGTTCTTC. It yields the protein CASRIYRDPWNEQFF. The chain uses TRBV6-5 and TRBJ2-1, with D perhaps given as TRBD1 or TRBD2 (5 bases each). Germline lookup yields CDR1 MNHEY and CDR2 SVGAGI. Between the trimmed V and J ends, which lost 6 bases and 7 bases, there was a span of 19 bases. The CDR3 runs to 15 residues.

The rearrangement links TRBV5-4 to TRBJ2-1, with 7 bases aligning to TRBD1. The CDR3 spans 14 residues. J gave up 6 bases and V 4 bases, and 7 bases lay outside the gene matches. Per germline, CDR1 SGHNT and CDR2 YYREEE (reference sequence). In DNA form, the CDR3 reads TGTGCCAGCAGCAACCGGGACAGTATCAATGAGCAGTTCTTC. Amino acids: CASSNRDSINEQFF. Variable domain in full (rest from reference TRBV5-4 and TRBJ2-1): ETGVTQSPTHLIKTRGQQVTLRCSSQSGHNTVSWYQQALGQGPQFIFQYYREEENGRGNFPPRFSGLQFPNYSSELNVNALELDDSALYLCASSNRDSINEQFFGPGTRLTVL.